This paragraph covers one T cell receptor beta chain sequence. As yet, its antigen is unknown. This table comes from immunoSEQ multiplex PCR, and its TCRdb copy is limited to in-frame clones, with some not included. This sample has roughly 100,000 clones, with 85% to 90% found just once. The V and J ends lost 1 base and 3 bases, in that order; junction bases with no gene match: 5. This CDR3 has 16 amino acids. CDR1 is LGHNA and CDR2 is YNFKEQ in the germline V gene. The data belong to a study of T cell responses to AZD1222 COVID-19 vaccine. Regarding the study as a whole: No day 14 peak samples; only post-peak repertoires were characterized. Two AZD1222 administrations were followed by greater Spike-specific TCR breadth and depth. Reportedly, nearly half the spike-specific TCRs target unmutated variant regions. CD4 TCRs linked to vaccination spanned spike, dominating at 160-218 and 743-854.

The source material was peripheral blood, sampled on day 0 of AZD1222 vaccination. The TCR originated in an adult in good health. J is TRBJ2-3 and V is TRBV4-2, with 9 positions matching TRBD2. CDR3 amino acids: CASSQVLAGRTDTQYF. The CDR3 DNA reads TGTGCCAGCAGCCAAGTGCTAGCGGGAAGGACAGATACGCAGTATTTT.